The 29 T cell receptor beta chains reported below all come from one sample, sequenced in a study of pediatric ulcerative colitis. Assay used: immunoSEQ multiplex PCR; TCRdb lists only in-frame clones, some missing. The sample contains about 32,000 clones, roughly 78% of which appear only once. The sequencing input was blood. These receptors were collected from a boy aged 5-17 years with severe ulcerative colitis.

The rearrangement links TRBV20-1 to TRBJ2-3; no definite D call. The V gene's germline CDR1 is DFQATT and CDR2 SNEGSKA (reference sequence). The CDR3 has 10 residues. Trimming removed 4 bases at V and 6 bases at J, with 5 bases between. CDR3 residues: CSATWDTQYF. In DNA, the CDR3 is TGCAGTGCTACGTGGGATACGCAGTATTTT.

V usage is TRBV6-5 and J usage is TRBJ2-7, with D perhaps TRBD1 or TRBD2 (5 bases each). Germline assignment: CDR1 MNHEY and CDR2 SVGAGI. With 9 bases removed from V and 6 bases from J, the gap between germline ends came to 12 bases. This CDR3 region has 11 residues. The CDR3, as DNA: TGTGCCAGTGGAACGGGGACCGAGCAGTACTTC. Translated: CASGTGTEQYF.

CDR3 protein: CASSGPYEQYF. DNA for the CDR3: TGTGCCAGCAGTGGTCCGTACGAGCAGTACTTC. The rearrangement joins TRBV6-1 to TRBJ2-7; D is uncertain. V lost 4 bases and J 4 bases, leaving 5 bases between the germline ends. The CDR3 consists of 11 residues. Germline-derived CDR1 and CDR2 are MNHNS and SASEGT.

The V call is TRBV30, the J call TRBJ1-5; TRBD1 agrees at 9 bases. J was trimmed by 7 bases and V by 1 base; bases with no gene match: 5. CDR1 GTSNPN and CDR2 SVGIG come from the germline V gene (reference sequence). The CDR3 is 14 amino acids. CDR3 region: CAWSAGQGRQPQHF. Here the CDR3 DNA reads TGTGCCTGGAGTGCAGGACAGGGGAGACAGCCCCAGCATTTT.

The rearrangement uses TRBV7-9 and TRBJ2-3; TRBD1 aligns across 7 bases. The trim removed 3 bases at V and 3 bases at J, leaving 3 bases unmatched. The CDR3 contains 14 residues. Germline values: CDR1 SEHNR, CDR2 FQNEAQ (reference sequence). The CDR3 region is CASSFEGATDTQYF. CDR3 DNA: TGTGCCAGCAGCTTCGAGGGGGCAACAGATACGCAGTATTTT.

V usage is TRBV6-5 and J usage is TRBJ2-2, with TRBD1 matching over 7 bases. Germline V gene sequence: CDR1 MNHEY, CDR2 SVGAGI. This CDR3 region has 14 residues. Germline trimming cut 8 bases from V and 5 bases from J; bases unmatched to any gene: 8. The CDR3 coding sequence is TGTGCCAGCCACCGGGACAGAGAAACCGGGGAGCTGTTTTTT. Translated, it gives CASHRDRETGELFF.

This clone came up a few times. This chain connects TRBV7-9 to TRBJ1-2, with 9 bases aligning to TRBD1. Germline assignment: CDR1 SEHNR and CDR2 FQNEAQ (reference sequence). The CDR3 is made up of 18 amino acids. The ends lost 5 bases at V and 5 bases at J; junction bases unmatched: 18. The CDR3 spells CASSPPRPGQGGWYGYTF. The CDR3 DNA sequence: TGTGCCAGCAGCCCACCCCGCCCGGGACAGGGAGGGTGGTATGGCTACACCTTC.

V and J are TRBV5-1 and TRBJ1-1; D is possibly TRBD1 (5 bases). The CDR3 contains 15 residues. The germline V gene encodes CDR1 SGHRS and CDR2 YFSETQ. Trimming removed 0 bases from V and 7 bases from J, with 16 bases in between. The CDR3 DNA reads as TGCGCCAGCAGCTTGGAGGGGCGGGAACATGATGAAGCTTTCTTT. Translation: CASSLEGREHDEAFF.

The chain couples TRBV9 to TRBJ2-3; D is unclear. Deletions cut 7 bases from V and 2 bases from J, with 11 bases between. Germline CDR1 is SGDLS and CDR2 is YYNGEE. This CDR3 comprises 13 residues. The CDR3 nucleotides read TGTGCCAGCGGACGAGGAGACACAGATACGCAGTATTTT. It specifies CASGRGDTDTQYF.

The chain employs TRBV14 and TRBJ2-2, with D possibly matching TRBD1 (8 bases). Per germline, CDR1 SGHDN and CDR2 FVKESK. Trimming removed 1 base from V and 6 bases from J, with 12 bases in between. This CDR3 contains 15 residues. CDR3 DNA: TGTGCCAGCAGCCAAGGACAGGGGAGGGCCGGGGAGCTGTTTTTT. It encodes CASSQGQGRAGELFF.

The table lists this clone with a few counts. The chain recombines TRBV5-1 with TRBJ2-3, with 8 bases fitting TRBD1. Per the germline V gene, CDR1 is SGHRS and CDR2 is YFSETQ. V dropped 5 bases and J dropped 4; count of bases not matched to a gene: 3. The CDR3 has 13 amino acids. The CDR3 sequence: CASSRQGSDTQYF. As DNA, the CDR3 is TGCGCCAGCAGTCGACAGGGGTCAGATACGCAGTATTTT.

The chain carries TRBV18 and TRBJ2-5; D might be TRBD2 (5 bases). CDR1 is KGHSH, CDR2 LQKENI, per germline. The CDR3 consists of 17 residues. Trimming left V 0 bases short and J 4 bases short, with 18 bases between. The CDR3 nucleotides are TGTGCCAGCTCACCACCGTCGCGAGGACTGCCGACAGAGACCCAGTACTTC. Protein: CASSPPSRGLPTETQYF.

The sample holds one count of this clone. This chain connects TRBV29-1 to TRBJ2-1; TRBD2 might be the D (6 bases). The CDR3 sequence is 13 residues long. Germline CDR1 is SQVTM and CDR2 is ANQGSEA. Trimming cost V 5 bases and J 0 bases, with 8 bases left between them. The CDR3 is CSVRGSSYNEQFF. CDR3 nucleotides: TGCAGCGTTCGGGGGAGCTCCTACAATGAGCAGTTCTTC.

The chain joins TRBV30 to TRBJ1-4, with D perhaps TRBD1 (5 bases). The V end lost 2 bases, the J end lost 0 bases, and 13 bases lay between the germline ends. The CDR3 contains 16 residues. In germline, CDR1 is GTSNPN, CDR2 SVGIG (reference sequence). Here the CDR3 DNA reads TGTGCCTGGAGTCCGGGACGGAGAGCAACTAATGAAAAACTGTTTTTT. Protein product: CAWSPGRRATNEKLFF.

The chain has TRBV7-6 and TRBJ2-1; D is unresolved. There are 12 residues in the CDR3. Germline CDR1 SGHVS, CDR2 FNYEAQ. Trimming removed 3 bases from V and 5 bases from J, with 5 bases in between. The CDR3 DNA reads TGTGCCAGCAGCTTCGTCAACAATGAGCAGTTCTTC. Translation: CASSFVNNEQFF.

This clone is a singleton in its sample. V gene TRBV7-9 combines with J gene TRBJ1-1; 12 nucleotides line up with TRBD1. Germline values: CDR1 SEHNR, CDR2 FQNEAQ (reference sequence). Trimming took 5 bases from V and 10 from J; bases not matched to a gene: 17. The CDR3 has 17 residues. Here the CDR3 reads CASSQLSEGQGASGAFF. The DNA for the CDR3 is TGTGCCAGCAGCCAACTCTCTGAGGGACAGGGGGCCTCTGGAGCTTTCTTT.

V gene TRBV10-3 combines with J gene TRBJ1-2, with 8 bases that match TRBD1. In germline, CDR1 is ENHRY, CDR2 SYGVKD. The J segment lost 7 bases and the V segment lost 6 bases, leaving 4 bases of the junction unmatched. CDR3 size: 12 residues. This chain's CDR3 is CAIRQGALGYTF. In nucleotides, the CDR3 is TGTGCCATCAGGCAGGGGGCGCTTGGCTACACCTTC.

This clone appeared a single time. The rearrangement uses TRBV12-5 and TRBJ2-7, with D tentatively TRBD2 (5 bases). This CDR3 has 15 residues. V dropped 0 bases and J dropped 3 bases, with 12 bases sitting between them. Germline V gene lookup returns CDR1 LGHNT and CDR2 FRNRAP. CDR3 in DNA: TGTGCTAGTGGTTTGGTGGTAGGGAGTATCTACGAGCAGTACTTC. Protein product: CASGLVVGSIYEQYF.

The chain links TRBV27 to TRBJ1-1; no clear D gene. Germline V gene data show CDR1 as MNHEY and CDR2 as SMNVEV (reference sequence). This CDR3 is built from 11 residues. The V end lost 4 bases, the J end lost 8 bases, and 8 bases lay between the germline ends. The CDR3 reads CASSSPKEAFF. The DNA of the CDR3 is TGTGCCAGCAGTTCCCCGAAGGAAGCTTTCTTT.

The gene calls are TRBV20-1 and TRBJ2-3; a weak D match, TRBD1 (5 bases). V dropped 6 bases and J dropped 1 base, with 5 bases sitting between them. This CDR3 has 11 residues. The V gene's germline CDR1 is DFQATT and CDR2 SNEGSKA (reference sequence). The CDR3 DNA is TGCAGTGCCAGGGGCACAGATACGCAGTATTTT. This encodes CSARGTDTQYF.

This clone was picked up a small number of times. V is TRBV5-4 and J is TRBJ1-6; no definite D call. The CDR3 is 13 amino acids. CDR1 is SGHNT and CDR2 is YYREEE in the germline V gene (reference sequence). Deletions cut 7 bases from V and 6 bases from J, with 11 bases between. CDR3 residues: CASSRDINSPLHF. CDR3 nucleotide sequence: TGTGCCAGCTCCCGAGACATTAATTCACCCCTCCACTTT.

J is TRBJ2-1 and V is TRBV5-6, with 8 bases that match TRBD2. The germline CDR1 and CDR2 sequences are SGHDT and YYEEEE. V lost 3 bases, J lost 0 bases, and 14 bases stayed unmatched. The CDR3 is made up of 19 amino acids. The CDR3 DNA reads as TGTGCCAGCAGCTGGGCAGCGCATCGGCGGGGGGTCTCCTACAATGAGCAGTTCTTC. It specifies CASSWAAHRRGVSYNEQFF.

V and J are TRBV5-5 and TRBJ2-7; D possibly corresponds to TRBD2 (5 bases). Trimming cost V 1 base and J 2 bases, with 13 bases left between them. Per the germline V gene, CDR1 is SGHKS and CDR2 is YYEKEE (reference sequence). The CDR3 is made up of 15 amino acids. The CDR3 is CASSLSEGLAYEQYF. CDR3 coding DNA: TGTGCCAGCAGCTTGAGCGAGGGCCTCGCCTACGAGCAGTACTTC. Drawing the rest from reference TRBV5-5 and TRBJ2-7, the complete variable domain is DAGVTQSPTHLIKTRGQQVTLRCSPISGHKSVSWYQQVLGQGPQFIFQYYEKEERGRGNFPDRFSARQFPNYSSELNVNALLLGDSALYLCASSLSEGLAYEQYFGPGTRLTVT.

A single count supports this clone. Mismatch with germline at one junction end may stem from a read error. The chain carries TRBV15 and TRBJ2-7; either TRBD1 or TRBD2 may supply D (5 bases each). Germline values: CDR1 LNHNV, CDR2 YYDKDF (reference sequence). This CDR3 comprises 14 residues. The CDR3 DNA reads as TGTGCCACCAGCAGAGACTCTTCCGGGACCCCCGTAGACTTC. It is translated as CATSRDSSGTPVDF.

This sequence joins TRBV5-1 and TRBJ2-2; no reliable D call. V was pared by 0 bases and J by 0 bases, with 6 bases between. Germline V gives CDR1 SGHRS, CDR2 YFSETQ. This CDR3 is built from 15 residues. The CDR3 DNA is TGCGCCAGCAGCTTGGCTCCTTCGAACACCGGGGAGCTGTTTTTT. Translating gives CASSLAPSNTGELFF.

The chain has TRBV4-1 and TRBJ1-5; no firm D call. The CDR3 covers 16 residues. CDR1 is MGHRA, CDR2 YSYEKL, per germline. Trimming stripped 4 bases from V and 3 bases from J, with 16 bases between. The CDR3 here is CASSPGDVSFNQPQHF. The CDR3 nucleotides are TGCGCCAGCAGCCCAGGCGACGTAAGTTTCAATCAGCCCCAGCATTTT.

CDR3 DNA sequence: TGTGCCAGCAGTGCACAGGGGAGTAGCACAGATACGCAGTATTTT. Amino acids: CASSAQGSSTDTQYF. The rearrangement joins TRBV25-1 to TRBJ2-3; 7 bases line up with TRBD1. Germline V lookup: CDR1 MGHDK, CDR2 SYGVNS. This CDR3 contains 15 residues. The V and J ends lost 4 bases and 0 bases, in that order; junction bases with no gene match: 4.

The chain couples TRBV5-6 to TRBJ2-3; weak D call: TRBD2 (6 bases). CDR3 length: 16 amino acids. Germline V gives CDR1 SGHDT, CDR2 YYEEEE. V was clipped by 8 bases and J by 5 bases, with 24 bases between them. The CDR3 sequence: CASTYRRGSSGDTQYF. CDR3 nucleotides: TGTGCCAGTACTTACCGGAGGGGCTCATCGGGAGATACGCAGTATTTT.

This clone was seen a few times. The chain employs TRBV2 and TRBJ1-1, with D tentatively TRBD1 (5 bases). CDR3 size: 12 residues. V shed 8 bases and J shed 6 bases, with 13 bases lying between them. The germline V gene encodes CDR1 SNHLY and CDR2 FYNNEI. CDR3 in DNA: TGTGCCAGCGTCGGACAAATCTCTGAAGCTTTCTTT. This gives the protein CASVGQISEAFF.